A single sample is the source of the 29 T cell receptor beta chains below, sequenced in a study of cytomegalovirus exposure and HLA in healthy donors. The primer mix had 60 Vbeta and 13 Jbeta primers. Data came from immunoSEQ multiplex PCR; TCRdb stores just in-frame clones and leaves some out. The sample lists about 150,000 clones; 79% were seen once. Sequences were obtained from PBMCs. The source is a male donor in good health and CMV-seronegative.

This clone was recorded once. The chain uses TRBV19 and TRBJ2-7; D not certain. CDR1 LNHDA and CDR2 SQIVND come from the germline V gene (reference sequence). The V and J ends lost 1 base and 2 bases respectively, with 12 bases between them. The CDR3 is 15 amino acids. For the CDR3, the DNA is TGTGCCAGTAGTATAGTTCCCAGATCACCCTACGAGCAGTACTTC. Its translation is CASSIVPRSPYEQYF.

This chain joins TRBV18 and TRBJ2-7, with 7 positions matching TRBD1. CDR3 length: 17 residues. V gave up 2 bases and J gave up 2 bases; unmatched junction bases: 12. The germline V gene encodes CDR1 KGHSH and CDR2 LQKENI. The CDR3 nucleotides are TGTGCCAGCTCACCATCCGGGAACCAGGGGGTAGCCTACGAGCAGTACTTC. Translation gives CASSPSGNQGVAYEQYF.

This chain links TRBV9 with TRBJ2-5; 10 bases fit TRBD2. With V trimmed by 3 bases and J by 5 bases, 7 bases remained unmatched. The CDR3 runs to 15 residues. Germline lookup yields CDR1 SGDLS and CDR2 YYNGEE. Here the CDR3 reads CASSASGGGGETQYF. The CDR3 region has the DNA TGTGCCAGCAGCGCCAGCGGGGGGGGAGGGGAGACCCAGTACTTC.

The CDR3 reads CSARKTGEQFF. The CDR3 coding sequence is TGCAGTGCTAGAAAGACAGGGGAGCAGTTCTTC. The chain is built from TRBV20-1 and TRBJ2-1; 7 bases fit TRBD1. The CDR3 runs 11 residues. J lost 10 bases, V lost 2 bases, and 2 bases had no gene match. The germline V gene has CDR1 DFQATT and CDR2 SNEGSKA (reference sequence).

This clone was counted only a few times. This rearrangement joins TRBV29-1 to TRBJ2-7; TRBD1 agrees at 8 bases. Looked up from germline, CDR1 is SQVTM and CDR2 is ANQGSEA. The CDR3 has 13 residues. After removal of 5 bases from V and 2 bases from J, the junction contained 5 bases not matched to a gene. The DNA of the CDR3 is TGCAGCGTTCTGACAGGGGCTACCTACGAGCAGTACTTC. Protein sequence: CSVLTGATYEQYF.

This chain joins TRBV15 and TRBJ1-4; possibly TRBD1 for D (5 bases). V was cut by 0 bases and J by 6 bases, with 11 bases left in between. CDR1 is LNHNV and CDR2 is YYDKDF in the germline V gene (reference sequence). This CDR3 comprises 15 residues. In DNA form, the CDR3 reads TGTGCCACCAGCAGAGACAAGGGGTGGGATGAAAAACTGTTTTTT. It specifies CATSRDKGWDEKLFF.

This chain uses TRBV4-2 with TRBJ2-7; the match to TRBD1 covers 7 bases. The J segment lost 3 bases and the V segment lost 4 bases, leaving 6 bases of the junction unmatched. Germline-derived CDR1 and CDR2 are LGHNA and YNFKEQ. This CDR3 region has 14 residues. The CDR3 region is CASSRPGQDYEQYF. CDR3 nucleotide sequence: TGTGCCAGCAGCCGACCCGGACAGGACTACGAGCAGTACTTC.

A remark on this clone: An end of the junction does not agree with germline; a read error may underlie this. The chain recombines TRBV6-5 with TRBJ2-2; 7 bases align to TRBD2. The CDR3 has 15 residues. CDR1 is MNHEY, CDR2 SVGAGI, per germline. The CDR3 loop is CASNSAGKATGELLF. The CDR3 nucleotides are TGTGCCAGCAACTCAGCGGGAAAGGCCACCGGGGAGCTGCTTTTT.

This clone was counted only a few times. V and J are TRBV5-1 and TRBJ2-7; a possible D gene is TRBD1 (6 bases). With 6 bases removed from V and 4 bases from J, the gap between germline ends came to 17 bases. The CDR3 has 14 residues. Germline assignment: CDR1 SGHRS and CDR2 YFSETQ. CDR3 loop: CASMLQGTEYEQYF. The CDR3, as DNA: TGCGCCAGCATGCTGCAGGGGACGGAGTACGAGCAGTACTTC.

The CDR3 DNA reads TGTGCCAGCAGTGAACAGCTCTACGAGCAGTACTTC. This gives the protein CASSEQLYEQYF. The V and J genes are TRBV7-2 and TRBJ2-7, with D unresolved. In germline, CDR1 is SGHTA, CDR2 FQGNSA. The CDR3 has 12 residues. V was pared by 6 bases and J by 3 bases, with 9 bases between.

This chain connects TRBV7-9 to TRBJ1-2; 8 bases agree with TRBD1. This CDR3 is 14 amino acids long. Germline values: CDR1 SEHNR, CDR2 FQNEAQ (reference sequence). J gave up 5 bases and V 5 bases, and 7 bases lay outside the gene matches. CDR3 residues: CASSTGGEGYGYTF. The CDR3 nucleotides read TGTGCCAGCAGCACAGGGGGAGAGGGATATGGCTACACCTTC.

A word on this clone: Other DNA variants within this sample encode the same CDR3. The chain couples TRBV30 to TRBJ1-5; D not resolved. Germline V gene lookup returns CDR1 GTSNPN and CDR2 SVGIG (reference sequence). This CDR3 has 13 residues. Trimming cost V 2 bases and J 2 bases, with 7 bases left between them. The CDR3 nucleotides read TGTGCCTGGAGTTCAAGCGGCAATCAGCCCCAGCATTTT. Protein sequence: CAWSSSGNQPQHF.

The rearrangement joins TRBV4-1 to TRBJ1-6; D remains unclear. Trimming took 3 bases from V and 1 from J, leaving 19 bases between them. Germline-derived CDR1 and CDR2 are MGHRA and YSYEKL. This CDR3 spans 19 amino acids. The CDR3 nucleotides are TGCGCCAGCAGCCACCACCGTTGGAGGGAGGAATCCTATAATTCACCCCTCCACTTT. Encoded protein: CASSHHRWREESYNSPLHF.

This chain connects TRBV19 to TRBJ1-4; D is unresolved. Germline values: CDR1 LNHDA, CDR2 SQIVND (reference sequence). The germline V and J ends were trimmed by 3 bases and 0 bases, with 8 bases remaining between them. The CDR3 length is 15 residues. This chain's CDR3 is CASSIRGATNEKLFF. CDR3 in DNA: TGTGCCAGTAGTATCAGAGGAGCAACTAATGAAAAACTGTTTTTT.

CDR3 bases: TGTGCCAGTAGTCCGGACAGGGGGGACCTAGGATACAATGAGCAGTTCTTC. Translating gives CASSPDRGDLGYNEQFF. The chain couples TRBV19 to TRBJ2-1, with 10 bases matching TRBD1. This CDR3 has 17 residues. The germline gives CDR1 LNHDA, CDR2 SQIVND (reference sequence). The trim removed 5 bases at V and 4 bases at J, leaving 11 bases unmatched.

The J gene is TRBJ1-6, the V gene TRBV19; no definite D call. The V and J ends lost 5 bases and 6 bases respectively, with 5 bases between them. This CDR3 spans 12 amino acids. Looked up from germline, CDR1 is LNHDA and CDR2 is SQIVND (reference sequence). The CDR3 spells CASSWSNSPLHF. CDR3 sequence (DNA): TGTGCCAGTAGTTGGAGTAATTCACCCCTCCACTTT.

The chain couples TRBV2 to TRBJ2-5; TRBD1 matches 8 bases. The J segment lost 5 bases and the V segment lost 4 bases, leaving 6 bases of the junction unmatched. CDR1 is SNHLY and CDR2 is FYNNEI in the germline V gene. The CDR3 consists of 14 residues. In DNA form, the CDR3 reads TGTGCCAGCAGTGTTCAGGGGGCCGGTGAGACCCAGTACTTC. Translation: CASSVQGAGETQYF. The variable domain in full, completed from reference TRBV2 and TRBJ2-5, reads EPEVTQTPSHQVTQMGQEVILRCVPISNHLYFYWYRQILGQKVEFLVSFYNNEISEKSEIFDDQFSVERPDGSNFTLKIRSTKLEDSAMYFCASSVQGAGETQYFGPGTRLLVL.

The J gene is TRBJ1-2, the V gene TRBV7-4; D is unresolved. With 5 bases removed from V and 7 bases from J, the gap between germline ends came to 14 bases. The germline V gene has CDR1 SGHVT and CDR2 SQSDAQ. The CDR3 length is 13 residues. The CDR3 DNA follows: TGTGCCAGCAGCCGGGAGCAGAGCCTTGGCTACACCTTC. Its translation is CASSREQSLGYTF.

This sequence joins TRBV7-2 and TRBJ2-1; D is unresolved. This CDR3 region has 16 residues. Germline CDR1 SGHTA, CDR2 FQGNSA. Trimming took off 1 base at V and 2 bases at J, with 12 bases between the two ends. In nucleotides, the CDR3 is TGTGCCAGCAGCTTAGGGTCCCATAAGCCCTACAATGAGCAGTTCTTC. Its translation is CASSLGSHKPYNEQFF.

V usage is TRBV6-5 and J usage is TRBJ2-5; 9 positions agree with TRBD2. Trimming took 6 bases from V and 5 from J; bases not matched to a gene: 7. Germline V gives CDR1 MNHEY, CDR2 SVGAGI. The length of the CDR3 is 14 residues. The CDR3: CASSRGRARETQYF. The CDR3 nucleotides read TGTGCCAGCAGCCGCGGGAGGGCTCGGGAGACCCAGTACTTC.

The chain combines TRBV11-2 with TRBJ1-3; D is undetermined. Germline values: CDR1 SGHAT, CDR2 FQNNGV. The CDR3 loop spans 15 amino acids. Trimming shortened V by 0 bases and J by 4 bases, and 10 bases separated the two germline ends. CDR3 region: CASSLDTRNGNTIYF. The CDR3 DNA is TGTGCCAGCAGCTTAGATACCAGGAACGGAAACACCATATATTTT.

J is TRBJ1-2 and V is TRBV6-1, with D possibly being TRBD1 (5 bases). In germline, CDR1 is MNHNS, CDR2 SASEGT. Trimming took off 3 bases at V and 8 bases at J, with 16 bases between the two ends. The CDR3 length is 14 residues. DNA of the CDR3: TGTGCCAGCAGTGAGAAGAGGGGCGCGGGAGGCTACACCTTC. This encodes CASSEKRGAGGYTF.

The chain joins TRBV6-5 to TRBJ1-3; D remains unclear. CDR3 size: 15 residues. Germline assignment: CDR1 MNHEY and CDR2 SVGAGI. The V end was cut by 6 bases, the J end by 4 bases, with 16 bases between. CDR3 coding DNA: TGTGCCAGCAGCGGTCGGAGGGCGGAAGGAAACACCATATATTTT. Translating it yields CASSGRRAEGNTIYF.

This clone was found a few times. The gene calls are TRBV6-6 and TRBJ2-2; D possibly corresponds to TRBD2 (6 bases). V gave up 3 bases and J gave up 3 bases, with 11 bases separating them. The CDR3 extends over 15 amino acids. Germline CDR1 is MNHNY and CDR2 is SVGAGI (reference sequence). CDR3 DNA sequence: TGTGCCAGCAGTTATGCGGGGCGGGACACCGGGGAGCTGTTTTTT. Translating it yields CASSYAGRDTGELFF.

The CDR3 DNA reads as TGTGCCAGCAGCAATAACGGGGGTCGGCCCCAGCATTTT. It codes for CASSNNGGRPQHF. J is TRBJ1-5 and V is TRBV27; a possible D gene is TRBD1 (5 bases). The CDR3 spans 13 residues. Trimming cost V 6 bases and J 9 bases, with 15 bases left between them. Germline values: CDR1 MNHEY, CDR2 SMNVEV (reference sequence).

The chain couples TRBV25-1 to TRBJ2-3; 9 positions agree with TRBD2. The CDR3 is 14 amino acids. Germline CDR1 reads MGHDK; CDR2 reads SYGVNS. After removal of 6 bases from V and 0 bases from J, the junction contained 1 base not matched to a gene. In DNA, the CDR3 is TGTGCCAGCAGGCGGGAGGGGAGCACAGATACGCAGTATTTT. Amino acids: CASRREGSTDTQYF. The variable domain in full, with the rest retrieved from reference TRBV25-1 and TRBJ2-3, is EADIYQTPRYLVIGTGKKITLECSQTMGHDKMYWYQQDPGMELHLIHYSYGVNSTEKGDLSSESTVSRIRTEHFPLTLESARPSHTSQYLCASRREGSTDTQYFGPGTRLTVL.

As concerns this clone: Because it lacks the conserved phenylalanine or tryptophan at the end, this CDR3 is likely a read error. The DNA is omitted, as the CDR3 cannot be located on it reliably, and the CDR3 follows TCRdb's listing. V gene TRBV19 combines with J gene TRBJ1-2; TRBD1 was called by the table and not checked on the DNA. From germline, CDR1 is LNHDA and CDR2 SQIVND (reference sequence). Inclusive of both ends, the CDR3 amounts to 10 amino acids. The CDR3 loop is CASSHQPGQG.

J is TRBJ2-7 and V is TRBV5-1; 10 bases line up with TRBD2. This CDR3 has 16 amino acids. Germline CDR1 and CDR2: SGHRS and YFSETQ. V lost 0 bases, J lost 7 bases, and 10 bases stayed unmatched. CDR3 sequence: CASSLAQRGGRGEQYF. CDR3 coding DNA: TGCGCCAGCAGCTTGGCCCAGCGGGGGGGCCGTGGGGAGCAGTACTTC.

In this sample, this clone turned up many times. The chain has TRBV7-9 and TRBJ2-5; 9 nucleotides agree with TRBD1. There are 15 residues in the CDR3. The junction had 6 bases not matched to a gene; V was cut back by 5 bases and J by 2 bases. Germline V gene sequence: CDR1 SEHNR, CDR2 FQNEAQ (reference sequence). CDR3 in amino acids: CASSAMGQGQETQYF. For the CDR3, the DNA is TGTGCCAGCAGCGCAATGGGACAGGGACAAGAGACCCAGTACTTC.